The 10 T cell receptor beta chains below come from one sample, sequenced in a study of blood T cell repertoires in COVID-19. Measured with immunoSEQ multiplex PCR; TCRdb has only the in-frame clones, and not every one. The sample records around 220,000 clones, 70% to 90% being singletons. The sequencing sample was made of peripheral blood. Source of these receptors: a woman in her forties who had recovered from COVID-19.

A few counts support this clone. The chain joins TRBV7-9 to TRBJ1-5; 7 positions match TRBD1. This CDR3 is built from 16 residues. Losses at the gene ends were 1 base for V and 7 bases for J; bases not matched to a gene: 10. Germline V gives CDR1 SEHNR, CDR2 FQNEAQ (reference sequence). DNA of the CDR3: TGTGCCAGCAGCTTAGAAGGGGGCGCCTTAGGACAGCCCCAGCATTTT. It specifies CASSLEGGALGQPQHF.

This clone was seen a single time. This chain links TRBV6-5 with TRBJ1-2; D is unclear. The CDR3 has 12 amino acids. Germline lookup yields CDR1 MNHEY and CDR2 SVGAGI. V gave up 6 bases and J gave up 2 bases, with 7 bases separating them. CDR3 nucleotides: TGTGCCAGCAGAGGAGGCAACTATGGCTACACCTTC. It encodes CASRGGNYGYTF.

The gene calls are TRBV3-1 (or the pseudogene TRBV3-2) and TRBJ1-2; D perhaps matches TRBD1 (5 bases). Germline V gene lookup returns CDR1 LGHDT and CDR2 YNNKEL (reference sequence). The CDR3 runs to 14 residues. Trimming took off 1 base at V and 2 bases at J, with 8 bases between the two ends. As DNA, the CDR3 is TGTGCCAGCAGCCAAGCGACAGTAAACTATGGCTACACCTTC. Protein product: CASSQATVNYGYTF.

This chain uses TRBV7-3 with TRBJ1-1; D is uncertain. Per germline, CDR1 SGHTA and CDR2 FQGTGA. The CDR3 covers 12 residues. The V end was cut by 5 bases, the J end by 7 bases, with 11 bases between. CDR3: CASSPQYSEAFF. The CDR3 DNA reads as TGTGCCAGCAGCCCCCAGTACAGTGAAGCTTTCTTT.

The J gene is TRBJ2-3, the V gene TRBV19, with 9 bases identical to TRBD1. CDR1 and CDR2 (germline): LNHDA, SQIVND (reference sequence). The V segment lost 7 bases and the J segment 7 bases; nucleotides outside the gene matches: 12. The CDR3 spans 15 residues. The CDR3 spells CASKPEQGARNTQYF. The CDR3 DNA is TGTGCCAGTAAGCCGGAACAGGGGGCGCGGAATACGCAGTATTTT.

The V and J genes are TRBV6-5 and TRBJ1-1; TRBD1 matches 7 bases. With 5 bases clipped from V and 1 base from J, the junction kept 4 bases outside the gene matches. The germline V gene encodes CDR1 MNHEY and CDR2 SVGAGI. CDR3 length: 14 residues. CDR3 DNA sequence: TGTGCCAGCAGTATGGGACAGTGGAACACTGAAGCTTTCTTT. Its protein product is CASSMGQWNTEAFF.

The chain couples TRBV6-5 to TRBJ2-6; no clear D gene. Trimming removed 6 bases at V and 0 bases at J, with 6 bases between. CDR1 and CDR2 (germline): MNHEY, SVGAGI. CDR3 length: 14 residues. In nucleotides, the CDR3 is TGTGCCAGCAGGGTGAGCTCTGGGGCCAACGTCCTGACTTTC. Its translation is CASRVSSGANVLTF.

The V call is TRBV5-4, the J call TRBJ2-3, with TRBD2 matching 9 bases. This CDR3 is 16 amino acids long. Germline loops: CDR1 SGHNT, CDR2 YYREEE (reference sequence). Trimming took 4 bases from V and 2 from J; bases not matched to a gene: 8. The CDR3 is CASSAGLARHTDTQYF. CDR3 in DNA: TGTGCCAGCAGCGCGGGACTAGCCCGCCACACAGATACGCAGTATTTT.

The chain employs TRBV7-8 and TRBJ2-5; tentative D call: TRBD2 (6 bases). Germline V CDR1 and CDR2: SGHVS, FQNEAQ. CDR3 length equals 14 residues. V lost 7 bases to trimming and J lost 2 bases, with 14 bases between them. The CDR3 reads CASNSGGGQETQYF. In nucleotides, the CDR3 is TGTGCCAGCAACTCTGGGGGAGGTCAAGAGACCCAGTACTTC.

This clone has a single count. The V and J genes are TRBV4-1 and TRBJ1-5; weak D call: TRBD1 (5 bases). Germline-derived CDR1 and CDR2 are MGHRA and YSYEKL. The CDR3 consists of 13 residues. Trimming stripped 6 bases from V and 4 bases from J, with 10 bases between. This chain's CDR3 is CASSLRGNQPQHF. The CDR3 DNA follows: TGCGCCAGCAGTCTTCGGGGGAATCAGCCCCAGCATTTT.